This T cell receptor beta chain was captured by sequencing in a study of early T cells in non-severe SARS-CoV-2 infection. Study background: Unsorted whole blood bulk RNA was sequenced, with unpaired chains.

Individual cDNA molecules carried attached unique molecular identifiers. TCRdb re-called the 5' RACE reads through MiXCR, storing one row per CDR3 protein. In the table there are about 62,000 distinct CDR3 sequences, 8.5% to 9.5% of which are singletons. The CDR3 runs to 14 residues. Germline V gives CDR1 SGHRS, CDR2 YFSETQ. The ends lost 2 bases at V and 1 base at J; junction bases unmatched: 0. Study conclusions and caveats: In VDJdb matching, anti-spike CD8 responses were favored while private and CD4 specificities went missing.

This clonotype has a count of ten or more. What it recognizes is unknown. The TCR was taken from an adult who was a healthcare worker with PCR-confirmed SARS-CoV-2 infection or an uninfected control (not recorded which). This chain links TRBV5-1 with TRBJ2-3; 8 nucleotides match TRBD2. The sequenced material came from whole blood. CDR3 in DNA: TGCGCCAGCAGCTTTAGCGGGGGCACAGATACGCAGTATTTT. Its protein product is CASSFSGGTDTQYF.